What follows are 11 T cell receptor beta chains derived from one specimen sequenced in a study. TCRdb re-derived calls from the 5' RACE reads in MiXCR, one entry per CDR3 protein. The data contain under 9,500 distinct CDR3 sequences, less than 40% of them seen just once; the ten biggest clones take up around 5.3%. Cells sorted as Tregs were CD4+, CD25+ and CD127-/low. What was sequenced was Tregs sorted from blood. These receptors were collected from a female donor with breast cancer.

Remarks on this clonotype: Being one base from a much bigger clone, this may be a read error. Because the CDR3 is missing its conserved closing phenylalanine or tryptophan, this is likely a read error. The genes are TRBV5-4 and TRBJ2-5, with 7 bases identical to TRBD1. Germline-derived CDR1 and CDR2 are SGHNT and YYREEE (reference sequence). V was clipped by 4 bases and J by 4 bases; unmatched bases: 13. This CDR3 has 16 residues. CDR3 coding DNA: TGTGCCAGCAGCCCCCGGTGGGGCAGGGGGACAGAGACCCAGTACTGC. It translates to CASSPRWGRGTETQYC.

This chain connects TRBV3-1 to TRBJ2-1, with unresolved D. Germline CDR1 reads LGHDT; CDR2 reads YNNKEL (reference sequence). This CDR3 has 15 residues. The germline V and J ends were trimmed by 4 bases and 12 bases, with 22 bases remaining between them. The CDR3 reads CASSPELPPATRQFF. CDR3 DNA: TGTGCCAGCAGCCCTGAACTCCCCCCGGCCACACGGCAGTTCTTC.

In its sample, this clonotype was seen a few times. The chain uses TRBV6-5 and TRBJ1-1, with D unresolved. V dropped 7 bases and J dropped 1 base, with 13 bases sitting between them. CDR3 length equals 14 residues. Germline values: CDR1 MNHEY, CDR2 SVGAGI. The chain's CDR3 is CASNPDPTNTEAFF. As DNA, the CDR3 is TGTGCCAGCAACCCAGACCCAACGAACACTGAAGCTTTCTTT.

In the case of this clonotype: A read error may explain this, as a much larger clone is one base away. CDR3 in DNA: TGTGCCTGGGGCCTGGGGGGGCGCTTCGGTGAAAAACTGCTTTTT. Its protein product is CAWGLGGRFGEKLLF. The chain combines TRBV30 with TRBJ1-4, with D perhaps TRBD1 (6 bases). Germline lookup yields CDR1 GTSNPN and CDR2 SVGIG (reference sequence). The CDR3 loop spans 15 amino acids. Complete variable domain (other parts from reference TRBV30 and TRBJ1-4): SQTIHQWPATLVQPVGSPLSLECTVEGTSNPNLYWYRQAAGRGLQLLFYSVGIGQISSEVPQNLSASRPQDRQFILSSKKLLLSDSGFYLCAWGLGGRFGEKLLFGSGTQLSVL.

The chain carries TRBV12-3 or TRBV12-4 and TRBJ1-1; no clear D. This CDR3 comprises 13 residues. V lost 6 bases to trimming and J lost 5 bases, with 13 bases between them. CDR3 protein: CASSESTGTEAFF. CDR3 sequence (DNA): TGTGCCAGCAGCGAATCTACCGGGACTGAAGCTTTCTTT.

V is TRBV5-1 and J is TRBJ2-2, with 13 bases aligning to TRBD2. Looked up from germline, CDR1 is SGHRS and CDR2 is YFSETQ. The CDR3 loop spans 19 amino acids. Trimming took 6 bases from V and 3 from J; bases not matched to a gene: 14. In nucleotides, the CDR3 is TGCGCCAGCACTAAGCTTCAGGGACTAGCGGGACATTACACCGGGGAGCTGTTTTTT. Its protein product is CASTKLQGLAGHYTGELFF.

This clonotype showed up just once. The V gene is TRBV28, the J gene TRBJ1-2; maybe TRBD1 (5 bases). Germline CDR1 is MDHEN and CDR2 is SYDVKM. Trimming shortened V by 4 bases and J by 12 bases, and 15 bases separated the two germline ends. This CDR3 spans 12 amino acids. The CDR3 loop is CASSSAVPGDTF. DNA of the CDR3: TGTGCCAGCAGTTCAGCGGTCCCGGGGGACACCTTC.

Within the sample, this clonotype is medium-sized. The V gene is TRBV10-3, the J gene TRBJ2-7; weak D call: TRBD2 (6 bases). The CDR3 length is 13 residues. V was trimmed by 10 bases and J by 3 bases, leaving 16 bases between them. Germline V gene lookup returns CDR1 ENHRY and CDR2 SYGVKD. Here the CDR3 DNA reads TGTGCCAGTAGGTCGGACTATGACTACGAGCAGTACGTC. This codes for CASRSDYDYEQYV.

Notes on this clonotype: The germline gene is not matched at one end of the junction; a read error may be the cause. The rearrangement links TRBV10-3 to TRBJ2-1; TRBD2 matches at 10 bases. The germline V gene has CDR1 ENHRY and CDR2 SYGVKD. This CDR3 spans 15 amino acids. Here the CDR3 DNA reads TGTACCATCAGTCCTAGCGGGAGTTCCTACAATGAGCAGTTCTTC. Its protein product is CTISPSGSSYNEQFF.

CDR3 bases: TGTGCCAGCAGACGCGGGACAGGGAGTCCAGGAAACACCATATATTTT. Translation gives CASRRGTGSPGNTIYF. The gene calls are TRBV6-5 and TRBJ1-3; 9 bases align to TRBD1. CDR1 and CDR2 (germline): MNHEY, SVGAGI. The CDR3 consists of 16 residues. J gave up 4 bases and V 6 bases, and 10 bases lay outside the gene matches.

The J gene is TRBJ2-3, the V gene TRBV7-6; no clear D. V was trimmed by 1 base and J by 5 bases, leaving 10 bases between them. This CDR3 is built from 14 residues. CDR1 is SGHVS and CDR2 is FNYEAQ in the germline V gene. CDR3 DNA: TGTGCCAGCAGCTTAGTGCCAGGAAGAGATACGCAGTATTTT. Protein: CASSLVPGRDTQYF.